This TCR beta chain is from a study of PD-1 blockade in mismatch repair-deficient tumors (dated by TCRdb to the late 2010s). Background on the whole study: Between late 2013 and 2016, the trial enrolled approximately 91 consecutive patients with some twelve types of mismatch repair-deficient cancer, all of whom had received prior treatment and were progressing. Deep sequencing of TCR CDR3 regions was used to track tumor-associated T cell clones in peripheral blood of patients responding to PD-1 blockade. The investigation overall reported the following: Clones residing in the tumor, which were often undetectable in blood before treatment, expanded quickly after pembrolizumab and then contracted, generally before radiologic responses.

Mismatch repair deficiency was established in every enrolled patient by polymerase chain reaction or immunohistochemistry. TCR sequencing was performed for a few patients who responded to pembrolizumab therapy. In the phase II trial, pembrolizumab PD-1 blockade was tested prospectively in advanced mismatch repair-deficient cancers, no matter which tissue of origin the cancers came from. Serial peripheral blood T cell samples were collected before and at multiple times after starting PD-1 blockade. Blood sampling times were reported as weeks after the first pembrolizumab dose. About this clone: Its antigen has not been determined. No much larger clone exists at a distance of one base, and base qualities are not known.

Libraries were made using the immunoSEQ multiplex PCR assay. TCRdb took over this immuneACCESS table, retaining in-frame rearrangements with V and J assigned. Such tables are incomplete; in checked studies, under half of the missing clones stem from an unresolved V gene, and the remainder is unexplained. The sample profile shows some 120,000 clones; 86% of them were found once. The top ten hold 13% of the sample. The sample was peripheral blood, taken 44 weeks after starting pembrolizumab. The source is an adult with mismatch repair-deficient cancer.

CDR3 reads: CASSLRGWGTGGTGELFF. The nucleotide sequence is given as TGTGCCAGCAGCCTACGAGGGTGGGGAACGGGGGGCACCGGGGAGCTGTTTTTT. The chain links TRBV11-3 with TRBJ2-2; TRBD2 fits 7 bases in the junction. Unmatched junction bases come to 16, with V trimmed by 5 bases and J by 4 bases. From a lookup of the germline V gene, CDR1 and CDR2 are SGHNT and YENEEA. The CDR3 sequence holds 18 residues, the cysteine and phenylalanine included. The sequence is cut down to CDR3 DNA, 54 bases in frame from base 1. With the portions outside the CDR3 filled from the reference TRBV11-3 and TRBJ2-2 genes, the complete variable region becomes EAGVVQSPRYKIIEKKQPVAFWCNPISGHNTLYWYLQNLGQGPELLIRYENEEAVDDSQLPKDRFSAERLKGVDSTLKIQPAELGDSAVYLCASSLRGWGTGGTGELFFGEGSRLTVL.